The rows below give T cell receptor beta chains drawn from one sample of a study of monozygotic twins with inflammatory bowel disease. Each CDR3 protein gets one entry in TCRdb, which reprocessed the 5' RACE reads and gives no DNA. The specimen's table records just over 300,000 distinct CDR3 sequences. Sample: blood. The receptors originated from a human donor with ulcerative colitis or Crohn's disease, or a healthy co-twin of an affected twin (not recorded which). The CDR3 runs from the conserved cysteine through the conserved F or W.

>TRBJ1-4|TRBV5-1
CASSLQPGQGSEKLFF
>TRBJ1-4|TRBV27
CASSPGQINEKLFF
>TRBJ2-5|TRBV3-1
CASSQISSAFRGAQYF
>TRBJ2-2|TRBV12-3/TRBV12-4
CASNPGQGFGELFF
>TRBJ1-1|TRBV12-3/TRBV12-4
CASTPGQGIMNTEAFF
>TRBJ1-4|TRBV7-9
CASSLWVGQRDEKLFF
>TRBJ2-5|TRBV20-1
CSGVLAGEETQYF
>TRBJ2-1|TRBV24-1
CATSRTSGSSHEQFF
>TRBJ2-7|TRBV5-1
CASSLEAGTDEQYF
>TRBJ2-7|TRBV7-8
CASSLAPDGTYEQYF
>TRBJ2-2|TRBV25-1
CASNTGAGELFF
>TRBJ2-5|TRBV20-1
CSARDQGGTKMEYF
>TRBJ2-7|TRBV5-4
CASSYVPLSPPYEQYF
>TRBJ2-2|TRBV9
CASSVEISNTGELFF
>TRBJ1-2|TRBV3-1
CASSQRTAYGYTF
>TRBJ1-6|TRBV7-2
CASSLKTTGGPPLHF
>TRBJ2-3|TRBV5-4
CASSAGGDTQYF
>TRBJ2-1|TRBV18
CASSPPITEMSYNEQFF
>TRBJ2-7|TRBV20-1
CSAVGAGAYEQYF
>TRBJ2-1|TRBV7-8
CASSRLLRQGPYNEQFF
>TRBJ2-3|TRBV18
CASTRVDTQYF
>TRBJ2-7|TRBV21-1
CASSKGGTSGSYEQYF
>TRBJ1-1|TRBV30
CAWNGEDTEAFF
>TRBJ1-2|TRBV29-1
CSVERGAGGYGYTF
>TRBJ2-2|TRBV5-1
CASSQGARAVLRELFF
>TRBJ1-6|TRBV5-1
CASSLEFVNSPLHF
>TRBJ2-2|TRBV5-1
CASSLDSGGRTGELFF
>TRBJ2-5|TRBV5-5
CASSPPTGGYETQYF
>TRBJ1-5|TRBV7-2
CASSQETGYQPQHF
>TRBJ2-1|TRBV5-1
CASSLPRDTNEQFF
>TRBJ2-5|TRBV24-1
CATSDSQETQYF
>TRBJ1-1|TRBV7-2
CASSLNSWDPEAFF
>TRBJ2-5|TRBV7-6
CASSLVGQGIIGETQYF
>TRBJ1-6|TRBV7-2
CASSLGFKPLHF
>TRBJ2-3|TRBV20-1
CSAHQGNTQYF
>TRBJ2-7|TRBV10-3
CAIRGTGNFHEQYF
>TRBJ2-2|TRBV28
CASGVLNTGELFF
>TRBJ2-6|TRBV12-3/TRBV12-4
CASSPVTGAGANVLTF
>TRBJ2-7|TRBV5-5
CASSWGNNEQYF
>TRBJ2-7|TRBV7-2
CASRENRGNEQYF
>TRBJ2-3|TRBV9
CASSVLAGSVDTQYF
>TRBJ2-2|TRBV7-3
CASSSQGHGELFF
>TRBJ1-2|TRBV12-3/TRBV12-4
CASTFLGHGIANGYTF